The 19 T cell receptor beta chains presented below share a single source sample, sequenced in a study of PD-1 blockade in classical Hodgkin lymphoma. The time point was: cycle 4 day 1 (C4D1), after 6 weeks of nivolumab. Autologous stem cell transplantation was followed by relapse in every patient, and brentuximab vedotin exposure varied. Sequenced by immunoSEQ multiplex PCR; TCRdb stores in-frame clones only, minus some. This table has just over 20,000 clones, 70% to 80% appearing once. The sequenced sample was peripheral blood mononuclear cells (PBMCs), obtained before the fourth cycle of nivolumab. The receptors stem from a human donor with classical Hodgkin lymphoma.

This clone has just a few counts. The V call is TRBV30, the J call TRBJ1-1, with D uncertain. There are 11 residues in the CDR3. Per germline, CDR1 GTSNPN and CDR2 SVGIG (reference sequence). The V end was cut by 8 bases, the J end by 2 bases, with 9 bases between. CDR3 nucleotide sequence: TGTGCCCTCGATGGTAACACTGAAGCTTTCTTT. It codes for CALDGNTEAFF.

Only a few counts were recorded for this clone. J is TRBJ2-7 and V is TRBV11-2; D is undetermined. This CDR3 has 14 residues. Germline lookup yields CDR1 SGHAT and CDR2 FQNNGV. Trimming stripped 1 base from V and 3 bases from J, with 10 bases between. The CDR3 DNA follows: TGTGCCAGCAGCTTAGTCCCAGGAAACTACGAGCAGTACTTC. Translating it yields CASSLVPGNYEQYF.

The genes are TRBV5-1 and TRBJ2-7; 7 nucleotides agree with TRBD2. The CDR3 sequence is 14 residues long. CDR1 and CDR2 (germline): SGHRS, YFSETQ. V shed 6 bases, J shed 3 bases, and the junction held 9 bases outside the gene matches. CDR3 loop: CASNVGGTNYEQYF. CDR3 DNA sequence: TGCGCCAGCAACGTGGGGGGGACCAACTACGAGCAGTACTTC.

This clone was detected only a few times. The chain carries TRBV2 and TRBJ1-1; no clear D gene. Trimming took off 7 bases at V and 1 base at J, with 10 bases between the two ends. The CDR3 runs to 13 residues. Germline V lookup: CDR1 SNHLY, CDR2 FYNNEI. CDR3 coding DNA: TGTGCCAGCACATCTCAAGGGAACACTGAAGCTTTCTTT. Translation gives CASTSQGNTEAFF. The full variable domain, in which reference TRBV2 and TRBJ1-1 provide the parts outside the CDR3, is EPEVTQTPSHQVTQMGQEVILRCVPISNHLYFYWYRQILGQKVEFLVSFYNNEISEKSEIFDDQFSVERPDGSNFTLKIRSTKLEDSAMYFCASTSQGNTEAFFGQGTRLTVV.

The rearrangement uses TRBV7-8 and TRBJ2-1; TRBD2 agrees at 10 bases. Losses at the gene ends were 0 bases for V and 8 bases for J; bases not matched to a gene: 10. CDR1 is SGHVS, CDR2 FQNEAQ, per germline. The CDR3 contains 17 residues. The CDR3 DNA reads TGTGCCAGCAGCTTAGCCGGTAGCGGGGGGCTCGAGGATGAGCAGTTCTTC. It translates to CASSLAGSGGLEDEQFF.

In its sample, this clone was seen a few times. In nucleotides, the CDR3 is TGTGCCAGCAGCCCTTTGGACAAACCCGGCGCAGATACGCAGTATTTT. Encoded protein: CASSPLDKPGADTQYF. The chain links TRBV7-7 to TRBJ2-3; D perhaps matches TRBD1 (5 bases). The V end was cut by 5 bases, the J end by 4 bases, with 19 bases between. Germline loops: CDR1 SSHAT, CDR2 FNYEAQ (reference sequence). CDR3 length: 16 residues.

The chain employs TRBV29-1 and TRBJ2-1; TRBD1 might be the D (5 bases). The CDR3 has 11 residues. The germline V gene has CDR1 SQVTM and CDR2 ANQGSEA. Trimming removed 6 bases from V and 10 bases from J, with 13 bases in between. The CDR3 loop reads CSVDEDIEQFF. CDR3 bases: TGCAGCGTAGATGAGGACATCGAGCAGTTCTTC.

The chain recombines TRBV19 with TRBJ2-6, with unresolved D. The germline gives CDR1 LNHDA, CDR2 SQIVND (reference sequence). Trimming took off 6 bases at V and 0 bases at J, with 3 bases between the two ends. The CDR3 totals 13 residues. The CDR3 DNA follows: TGTGCCAGTAGGGCCTCTGGGGCCAACGTCCTGACTTTC. Amino acid sequence: CASRASGANVLTF.

V is TRBV15 and J is TRBJ2-3; TRBD1 matches 7 bases. V was pared by 8 bases and J by 2 bases, with 4 bases of the junction left unmatched. The CDR3 contains 13 residues. Per germline, CDR1 LNHNV and CDR2 YYDKDF (reference sequence). The CDR3 DNA reads as TGTGCCACCCGGGACAGAGCCACAGATACGCAGTATTTT. Its translation: CATRDRATDTQYF.

V and J are TRBV6-1 and TRBJ2-2, with 7 bases lining up with TRBD2. The V and J ends lost 5 bases and 0 bases, in that order; junction bases with no gene match: 3. Germline-derived CDR1 and CDR2 are MNHNS and SASEGT. The CDR3 has 15 amino acids. In nucleotides, the CDR3 is TGTGCCAGCAGTTTTGGACTAGCGAACACCGGGGAGCTGTTTTTT. As protein: CASSFGLANTGELFF.

The chain links TRBV7-2 to TRBJ2-7; 7 positions agree with TRBD2. The CDR3 runs 12 residues. Unmatched junction bases numbered 4, after V lost 5 bases and J lost 6 bases. CDR1 and CDR2 from the germline V gene are SGHTA and FQGNSA. The CDR3 region has the DNA TGTGCCAGCAGCAGACTAGCACGCGAGCAGTACTTC. This codes for CASSRLAREQYF.

J is TRBJ2-5 and V is TRBV10-1; 9 nucleotides agree with TRBD2. Looked up from germline, CDR1 is WNHNN and CDR2 is SYGVQD (reference sequence). Losses at the gene ends were 4 bases for V and 4 bases for J; bases not matched to a gene: 7. This CDR3 spans 15 amino acids. This chain's CDR3 is CASSAMGAGGETQYF. CDR3 sequence (DNA): TGCGCCAGCAGTGCCATGGGAGCGGGAGGAGAGACCCAGTACTTC.

V and J are TRBV15 and TRBJ2-7, with D tentatively TRBD1 (5 bases). Germline-derived CDR1 and CDR2 are LNHNV and YYDKDF (reference sequence). Trimming removed 0 bases at V and 6 bases at J, with 9 bases between. This CDR3 region has 13 residues. Here the CDR3 reads CATSRDRDGEQYF. The CDR3 DNA sequence: TGTGCCACCAGCAGAGACAGGGATGGCGAGCAGTACTTC.

This clone has only a few counts. The chain uses TRBV4-2 and TRBJ2-7; D is possibly TRBD2 (7 bases). Trimming took 1 base from V and 1 from J, leaving 14 bases between them. CDR3 length equals 16 residues. The germline gives CDR1 LGHNA, CDR2 YNFKEQ. CDR3: CASSQAQGGGSYEQYF. For the CDR3, the DNA is TGTGCCAGCAGCCAAGCTCAGGGAGGGGGTTCCTACGAGCAGTACTTC.

The chain recombines TRBV15 with TRBJ2-7, with D possibly matching TRBD1 (6 bases). The CDR3 spans 15 residues. The V gene's germline CDR1 is LNHNV and CDR2 YYDKDF (reference sequence). Trimming removed 5 bases from V and 2 bases from J, with 16 bases in between. The CDR3 region has the DNA TGTGCCACCAGCCCTGTAGCGACAGGTACCTACGAGCAGTACTTC. Its protein product is CATSPVATGTYEQYF.

This chain connects TRBV2 to TRBJ2-3; TRBD1 might be the D (6 bases). Germline V gene data show CDR1 as SNHLY and CDR2 as FYNNEI. The CDR3 runs 20 residues. V was pared by 4 bases and J by 2 bases, with 28 bases between. CDR3 sequence reads: CASSVLAPFWDKSPTDTQYF. The CDR3 nucleotides read TGTGCCAGCAGTGTATTAGCTCCGTTCTGGGACAAATCACCCACAGATACGCAGTATTTT.

The V call is TRBV27, the J call TRBJ2-1; possible D gene TRBD2, 6 bases. Germline V gene data show CDR1 as MNHEY and CDR2 as SMNVEV (reference sequence). With 4 bases removed from V and 7 bases from J, the gap between germline ends came to 17 bases. There are 15 residues in the CDR3. The CDR3 DNA sequence: TGTGCCAGCAGTTACCGGGACTCACTCGGGAATGAGCAGTTCTTC. Translation gives CASSYRDSLGNEQFF.

V usage is TRBV28 and J usage is TRBJ2-7; TRBD1 matches at 9 bases. The germline CDR1 and CDR2 sequences are MDHEN and SYDVKM. The V gene end was trimmed by 4 bases and the J gene end by 9 bases; junction bases not matched to a gene: 19. The CDR3 sequence is 17 residues long. In DNA, the CDR3 is TGTGCCAGCAGTTCTCCATCAACCGGGACAGGGTATATCGGGCAGTACTTC. Translating it yields CASSSPSTGTGYIGQYF.

The V and J genes are TRBV5-4 and TRBJ2-5; a weak D match, TRBD1 (6 bases). The CDR3 covers 15 residues. With 0 bases removed from V and 2 bases from J, the gap between germline ends came to 11 bases. In germline, CDR1 is SGHNT, CDR2 YYREEE (reference sequence). Written as DNA, the CDR3 is TGTGCCAGCAGCTTGGCCCCGACAGGTCAAGAGACCCAGTACTTC. This sequence encodes CASSLAPTGQETQYF.